Following are 28 T cell receptor beta chains from one sample sequenced in a study of early T cells in non-severe SARS-CoV-2 infection. TCRdb called the 5' RACE reads again in MiXCR, with one record for every CDR3 protein. The table lists some 77,000 distinct CDR3 sequences, 15% to 20% of them singletons. Sequences were obtained from whole blood. The receptors stem from an adult who was a healthcare worker with PCR-confirmed SARS-CoV-2 infection or an uninfected control (not recorded which).

This clonotype was detected ten times or more. Its ends do not fully match the called genes, so a read error is possible. The rearrangement links TRBV7-7 to TRBJ2-1; 10 bases are a match to TRBD2. Per the germline V gene, CDR1 is SSHAT and CDR2 is FNYEAQ (reference sequence). This CDR3 has 19 amino acids. In nucleotides, the CDR3 is TGTGCTAGCAGCTTACTTTTAGCGGGAGGCCCTCACTTCCGCAATGAGCAGTTCTTC. Translated: CASSLLLAGGPHFRNEQFF.

This clonotype was seen more than once but under ten times. This sequence joins TRBV11-3 and TRBJ1-4; TRBD1 is a possible D gene (6 bases). This CDR3 has 14 residues. V lost 8 bases, J lost 2 bases, and 12 bases lay in between. The germline V gene has CDR1 SGHNT and CDR2 YENEEA. Written as DNA, the CDR3 is TGTGCCAGCGGACTAGGGGGTACTAATGAAAAACTGTTTTTT. Its translation: CASGLGGTNEKLFF.

This clonotype was recorded at least ten times. The chain carries TRBV12-3 or TRBV12-4 and TRBJ2-1, with D perhaps assigned TRBD1 or TRBD2 (5 bases each). The CDR3 is 13 residues long. V was trimmed by 3 bases and J by 6 bases, leaving 9 bases between them. The CDR3 coding sequence is TGTGCCAGCAGTTTTTCTGGGGGCAATGAGCAGTTCTTC. Translated, it gives CASSFSGGNEQFF.

The V call is TRBV29-1, the J call TRBJ2-4, with D possibly being TRBD2 (5 bases). This CDR3 comprises 15 residues. From germline, CDR1 is SQVTM and CDR2 ANQGSEA. The V gene lost 7 bases and the J gene lost 1 base, with 17 bases spanning the gap. DNA for the CDR3: TGCAGCGCCGTTGGGCCCTCGGGGGCCAAAAACATTCAGTACTTC. Translated: CSAVGPSGAKNIQYF.

This clonotype has only a few counts. The rearrangement uses TRBV3-1 and TRBJ1-6; D is undetermined. Germline CDR1 and CDR2: LGHDT and YNNKEL (reference sequence). Trimming removed 1 base from V and 7 bases from J, with 8 bases in between. CDR3 length: 14 residues. CDR3 in DNA: TGTGCCAGCAGCCAAGGGACGGGAAATTCACCCCTCCACTTT. Translating it yields CASSQGTGNSPLHF.

This clonotype appeared many times. J is TRBJ2-7 and V is TRBV5-1; 8 bases fit TRBD2. The CDR3 contains 15 residues. CDR1 and CDR2 from the germline V gene are SGHRS and YFSETQ. J gave up 1 base and V 3 bases, and 6 bases lay outside the gene matches. The CDR3 here is CASSSGTSRSYEQYF. Here the CDR3 DNA reads TGCGCCAGCAGCTCCGGGACTAGTCGGTCCTACGAGCAGTACTTC.

Ten or more counts support this clonotype. The chain couples TRBV27 to TRBJ2-6, with a possible D match to TRBD2 (6 bases). In germline, CDR1 is MNHEY, CDR2 SMNVEV (reference sequence). With 6 bases removed from V and 0 bases from J, the gap between germline ends came to 9 bases. CDR3 length: 15 residues. CDR3 coding DNA: TGTGCCAGCAGACGCGGGGACTCTGGGGCCAACGTCCTGACTTTC. This sequence encodes CASRRGDSGANVLTF. Supplemented by reference TRBV27 and TRBJ2-6, the full variable domain reads EAQVTQNPRYLITVTGKKLTVTCSQNMNHEYMSWYRQDPGLGLRQIYYSMNVEVTDKGDVPEGYKVSRKEKRNFPLILESPSPNQTSLYFCASRRGDSGANVLTFGAGSRLTVL.

The chain has TRBV5-6 and TRBJ2-7; 10 nucleotides line up with TRBD2. Trimming cost V 2 bases and J 2 bases; bases outside gene matches: 10. The CDR3 is 17 amino acids. The germline V gene encodes CDR1 SGHDT and CDR2 YYEEEE. The CDR3: CASSFRLAGDLPYEQYF. In DNA, the CDR3 is TGTGCCAGCAGCTTCCGCCTAGCGGGGGATCTTCCCTACGAGCAGTACTTC.

This clonotype was observed a handful of times. V and J are TRBV6-6 and TRBJ2-4; perhaps TRBD1 as D (6 bases). This CDR3 has 14 residues. Trimming pared 6 bases from V and 9 bases from J, leaving 18 bases between. The germline V gene encodes CDR1 MNHNY and CDR2 SVGAGI (reference sequence). The CDR3: CASSPTTQGGIQYF. The CDR3, as DNA: TGTGCCAGCAGCCCTACCACACAGGGTGGCATTCAGTACTTC.

This clonotype came up many times. The V and J genes are TRBV5-5 and TRBJ1-1; D is unclear. Trimming took 0 bases from V and 4 from J, leaving 10 bases between them. This CDR3 is 14 amino acids long. Germline CDR1 SGHKS, CDR2 YYEKEE (reference sequence). CDR3 sequence (DNA): TGTGCCAGCAGCTTGGCCCTGGGAGTCACTGAAGCTTTCTTT. Amino acids: CASSLALGVTEAFF.

The chain is built from TRBV11-2 and TRBJ1-6, with D unresolved. The CDR3 extends over 17 amino acids. The germline CDR1 and CDR2 sequences are SGHAT and FQNNGV. Trimming took 1 base from V and 1 from J, leaving 11 bases between them. The DNA of the CDR3 is TGTGCCAGCAGCTTAGTTGAGTGGGGATCCTATAATTCACCCCTCCACTTT. Its translation is CASSLVEWGSYNSPLHF.

The table lists this clonotype with a few counts. The chain uses TRBV9 and TRBJ2-2, with D hard to call. V shed 4 bases and J shed 6 bases, with 4 bases lying between them. Germline CDR1 SGDLS, CDR2 YYNGEE. This CDR3 is built from 11 residues. The CDR3 loop reads CASSRAGELFF. CDR3 DNA sequence: TGTGCCAGCAGCAGGGCCGGGGAGCTGTTTTTT.

The J gene is TRBJ2-3, the V gene TRBV10-1; D unclear. Germline V gene lookup returns CDR1 WNHNN and CDR2 SYGVQD (reference sequence). V shed 0 bases and J shed 3 bases, with 7 bases lying between them. CDR3 length equals 14 residues. This CDR3 reads CASSESARTDTQYF. The CDR3 nucleotides read TGCGCCAGCAGTGAGTCGGCTAGAACAGATACGCAGTATTTT.

The CDR3 sequence is CSVSGGVTEAFF. The DNA for the CDR3 is TGCAGCGTTTCAGGGGGGGTCACTGAAGCTTTCTTT. V and J are TRBV29-1 and TRBJ1-1, with 7 bases matching TRBD1. This CDR3 spans 12 amino acids. The ends lost 5 bases at V and 4 bases at J; junction bases unmatched: 4. In germline, CDR1 is SQVTM, CDR2 ANQGSEA.

The chain joins TRBV10-3 to TRBJ2-3; D might be TRBD2 (5 bases). This CDR3 is built from 16 residues. V was pared by 3 bases and J by 0 bases, with 13 bases between. The germline V gene has CDR1 ENHRY and CDR2 SYGVKD. CDR3 DNA: TGTGCCATCAGTGATCTAACTAGAGCCAGCACAGATACGCAGTATTTT. Translating gives CAISDLTRASTDTQYF.

This clonotype has just a few counts. The chain is built from TRBV12-3 or TRBV12-4 and TRBJ2-2, with D perhaps TRBD2 (5 bases). V lost 5 bases, J lost 6 bases, and 7 bases lay in between. This CDR3 has 12 residues. The CDR3 DNA sequence: TGTGCCAGCAGTGTGGGAGCCGGGGAGCTGTTTTTT. Translated, it gives CASSVGAGELFF.

V gene TRBV5-1 combines with J gene TRBJ2-7; D possibly uses TRBD1 or TRBD2 (5 bases each). Trimming pared 4 bases from V and 3 bases from J, leaving 17 bases between. This CDR3 has 15 residues. Germline V CDR1 and CDR2: SGHRS, YFSETQ. CDR3 protein: CASSLVGDGSYEQYF. CDR3 DNA sequence: TGCGCCAGCAGCCTGGTCGGGGACGGCAGCTACGAGCAGTACTTC.

The chain recombines TRBV29-1 with TRBJ2-5, with D possibly matching TRBD2 (5 bases). Trimming took off 4 bases at V and 5 bases at J, with 14 bases between the two ends. Germline CDR1 SQVTM, CDR2 ANQGSEA. The CDR3 runs to 13 residues. The CDR3: CSVVGKLAETQYF. For the CDR3, the DNA is TGCAGCGTTGTTGGGAAGCTAGCTGAGACCCAGTACTTC.

The chain employs TRBV27 and TRBJ2-7, with TRBD2 matching 8 bases. The CDR3 contains 16 residues. Germline-derived CDR1 and CDR2 are MNHEY and SMNVEV (reference sequence). With 4 bases clipped from V and 4 bases from J, the junction kept 12 bases outside the gene matches. In DNA, the CDR3 is TGTGCCAGCAGTTCGATAGCGGGAAAGGAGGGTTACGAGCAGTACTTC. Translation gives CASSSIAGKEGYEQYF.

The V and J genes are TRBV5-1 and TRBJ2-6, with D hard to call. Germline lookup yields CDR1 SGHRS and CDR2 YFSETQ. CDR3 size: 15 residues. V dropped 0 bases and J dropped 2 bases, with 6 bases sitting between them. The CDR3 DNA is TGCGCCAGCAGCTTGGAAGGGACTGGGGCCAACGTCCTGACTTTC. Protein sequence: CASSLEGTGANVLTF. The entire variable domain, with the rest obtained from reference TRBV5-1 and TRBJ2-6, is as follows: KAGVTQTPRYLIKTRGQQVTLSCSPISGHRSVSWYQQTPGQGLQFLFEYFSETQRNKGNFPGRFSGRQFSNSRSEMNVSTLELGDSALYLCASSLEGTGANVLTFGAGSRLTVL.

This clonotype was detected many times. The V and J genes are TRBV29-1 and TRBJ2-3; D gene unclear. Germline V gene lookup returns CDR1 SQVTM and CDR2 ANQGSEA. Trimming cost V 1 base and J 6 bases, with 17 bases left between them. CDR3 length equals 15 residues. As DNA, the CDR3 is TGCAGCGTTGAAGGGAGTATGCGGTCCCCCGATACGCAGTATTTT. It encodes CSVEGSMRSPDTQYF.

This clonotype was seen only a few times. This chain links TRBV5-5 with TRBJ1-1; 9 nucleotides align to TRBD1. With V trimmed by 4 bases and J by 0 bases, 7 bases remained unmatched. Germline CDR1 and CDR2: SGHKS and YYEKEE (reference sequence). The CDR3 extends over 16 amino acids. The CDR3 DNA reads as TGTGCCAGCAGCAGGGGGACAGGGAGGATGAACACTGAAGCTTTCTTT. Translating gives CASSRGTGRMNTEAFF.

The chain employs TRBV7-2 and TRBJ1-1; unclear D gene. The germline gives CDR1 SGHTA, CDR2 FQGNSA. The germline V and J ends were trimmed by 6 bases and 4 bases, with 12 bases remaining between them. The CDR3 has 13 amino acids. CDR3 sequence: CASSLQWVTEAFF. CDR3 nucleotides: TGTGCCAGCAGTTTACAATGGGTCACTGAAGCTTTCTTT.

The chain joins TRBV27 to TRBJ1-6; unclear D gene. The V end lost 5 bases, the J end lost 1 base, and 15 bases lay between the germline ends. CDR1 is MNHEY and CDR2 is SMNVEV in the germline V gene (reference sequence). This CDR3 region has 17 residues. The CDR3 DNA sequence: TGTGCCAGCAGTGGCACCCGAAGAGGGTCCTATAATTCACCCCTCCACTTT. Amino acids: CASSGTRRGSYNSPLHF.

The genes are TRBV9 and TRBJ2-1; D uncertain. The ends were cut back, 0 bases at V and 7 bases at J, with 11 bases in the middle. The CDR3 consists of 14 residues. The germline CDR1 and CDR2 sequences are SGDLS and YYNGEE. For the CDR3, the DNA is TGTGCCAGCAGCGTAGGGCCCACCGGGAATGAGCAGTTCTTC. Translating gives CASSVGPTGNEQFF.

Only a few counts were recorded for this clonotype. This rearrangement joins TRBV29-1 to TRBJ1-1; 9 bases align to TRBD1. The ends lost 7 bases at V and 7 bases at J; junction bases unmatched: 10. Germline V gene lookup returns CDR1 SQVTM and CDR2 ANQGSEA. The CDR3 contains 13 residues. In nucleotides, the CDR3 is TGCAGCGCGCAGGACAGGGGCCTGAATGAAGCTTTCTTT. Translated, it gives CSAQDRGLNEAFF.

The table lists this clonotype with a few counts. The CDR3 DNA sequence: TGTGCCAGCTCACCGAGTGGACAGGGCGTGGTGCCCCAGCATTTT. Residues: CASSPSGQGVVPQHF. This chain links TRBV18 with TRBJ1-5; 8 bases line up with TRBD1. Trimming at V came to 3 bases and at J to 9 bases, leaving 10 bases not matched to a gene. Germline CDR1 is KGHSH and CDR2 is LQKENI. The CDR3 has 15 amino acids.

In its sample, this clonotype was seen a few times. This sequence joins TRBV7-9 and TRBJ2-7; a possible D gene is TRBD1 (5 bases). Germline values: CDR1 SEHNR, CDR2 FQNEAQ (reference sequence). The ends were cut back, 2 bases at V and 0 bases at J, with 14 bases in the middle. The length of the CDR3 is 16 residues. The CDR3 DNA follows: TGTGCCAGCAGCTTATATGGGGCAGGTAGCTCCTACGAGCAGTACTTC. It translates to CASSLYGAGSSYEQYF.